This entry features one T cell receptor (beta chain) sequence. These data come from a study of shared clonotypes between healthy human individuals. A deep-level run was used for the assay. Only in-frame clones appear in the TCRdb table, and some are missing; sequencing was by immunoSEQ multiplex PCR. Of fewer than 3 million clones in the sample, around 93% were seen once. The CDR3 extends over 13 amino acids. Germline V gene lookup returns CDR1 MNHEY and CDR2 SMNVEV (reference sequence). With 5 bases removed from V and 8 bases from J, the gap between germline ends came to 12 bases. A split of CD4+ cells into CD45RA+ naive and CD45RA-negative memory subsets was performed.

The source is a man aged 18 to 35 in good health. Some clones in this sample may be carry-over from other donors' samples. The sample consisted of naive CD4+ T cells from PBMCs. Subset: CD45RA+ positively selected. The J gene is TRBJ1-4, the V gene TRBV27; D remains unclear. CDR3 in DNA: TGTGCCAGCAGTCCCTTGGCGCTCGAAAAACTGTTTTTT. This codes for CASSPLALEKLFF.